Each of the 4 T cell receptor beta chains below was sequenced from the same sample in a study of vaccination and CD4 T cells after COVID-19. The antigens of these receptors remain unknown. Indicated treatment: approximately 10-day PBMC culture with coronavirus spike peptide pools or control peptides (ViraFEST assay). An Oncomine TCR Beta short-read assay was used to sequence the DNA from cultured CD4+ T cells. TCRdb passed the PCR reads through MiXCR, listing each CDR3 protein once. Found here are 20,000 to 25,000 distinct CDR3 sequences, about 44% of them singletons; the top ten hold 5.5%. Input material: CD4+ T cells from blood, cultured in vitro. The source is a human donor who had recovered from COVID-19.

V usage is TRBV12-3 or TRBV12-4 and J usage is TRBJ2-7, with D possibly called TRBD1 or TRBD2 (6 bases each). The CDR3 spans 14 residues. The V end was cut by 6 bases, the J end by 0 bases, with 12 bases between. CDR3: CASRAGTRSYEQYF. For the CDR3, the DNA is TGTGCCAGCAGGGCGGGGACACGCTCCTACGAGCAGTACTTC.

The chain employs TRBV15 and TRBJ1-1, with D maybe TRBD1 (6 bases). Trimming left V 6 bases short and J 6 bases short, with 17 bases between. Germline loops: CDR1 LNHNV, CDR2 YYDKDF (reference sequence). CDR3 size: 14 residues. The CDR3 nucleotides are TGTGCCACCAGTCTACGCCGGGACATTTCTGAAGCTTTCTTT. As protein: CATSLRRDISEAFF.

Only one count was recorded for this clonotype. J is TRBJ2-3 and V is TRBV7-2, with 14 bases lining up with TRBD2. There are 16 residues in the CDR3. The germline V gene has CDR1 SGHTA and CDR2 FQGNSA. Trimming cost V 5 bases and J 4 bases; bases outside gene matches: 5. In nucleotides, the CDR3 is TGTGCCAGCAGCGGACTAGCGGGAGGAACCGCAGATACGCAGTATTTT. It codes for CASSGLAGGTADTQYF.

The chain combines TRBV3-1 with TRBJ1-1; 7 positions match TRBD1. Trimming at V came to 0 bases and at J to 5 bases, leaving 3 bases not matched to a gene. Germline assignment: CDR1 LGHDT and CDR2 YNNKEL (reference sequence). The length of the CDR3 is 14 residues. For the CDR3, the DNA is TGTGCCAGCAGCCAAGACCCAGGGGGTACTGAAGCTTTCTTT. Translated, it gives CASSQDPGGTEAFF.